These T cell receptor beta chains were read from a single sample in a study of blood T cell repertoires in COVID-19. Some clones are missing from TCRdb's copy, which holds only in-frame ones; the method was immunoSEQ multiplex PCR. The profile shows roughly 230,000 clones, about 90% of them singletons. Sequencing was done on a sample of peripheral blood. Every receptor here comes from a woman aged 60 to 75 with COVID-19, enrolled during active disease. Each CDR3 is given with its conserved first and last residue. Fields, in order: CDR3 protein, CDR3 DNA, J gene, clone size, V gene, D gene. The D gene is left open where the match is weak. Not every row has a clone size; where given, it reads once, few, many or a size class.

CDR3: CASSPDRVVVTNEKLFF; DNA: TGTGCCAGCAGCCCAGACAGGGTGGTAGTTACTAATGAAAAACTGTTTTTT; J: TRBJ1-4; size: NA; V: TRBV7-2; D: TRBD1
CDR3: CASSVKRGGSDTQYF; DNA: TGTGCCAGCAGCGTAAAGCGGGGGGGCTCGGATACGCAGTATTTT; J: TRBJ2-3; size: NA; V: TRBV7-3; D: TRBD2
CDR3: CASSSWTSGETQYF; DNA: TGTGCCAGTAGTTCTTGGACTAGCGGCGAGACCCAGTACTTC; J: TRBJ2-5; size: NA; V: TRBV19; D: TRBD2
CDR3: CASSKTSGGATEQFF; DNA: TGTGCCAGCTCAAAAACTAGCGGGGGGGCCACTGAGCAGTTCTTC; J: TRBJ2-1; size: NA; V: TRBV18; D: TRBD2
CDR3: CASSYPSGGTEAFF; DNA: TGTGCCAGCAGTTACCCCTCGGGGGGCACTGAAGCTTTCTTT; J: TRBJ1-1; size: NA; V: TRBV28; D: NA
CDR3: CASSAGSGANVLTF; DNA: TGTGCCAGCAGCGCCGGCTCTGGGGCCAACGTCCTGACTTTC; J: TRBJ2-6; size: NA; V: TRBV6-5; D: NA
CDR3: CASSKEVNTEAFF; DNA: TGTGCCAGCAGCAAAGAGGTGAACACTGAAGCTTTCTTT; J: TRBJ1-1; size: NA; V: TRBV7-8; D: NA
CDR3: CASSSGLQEDGYTF; DNA: TGCGCCAGCAGCTCTGGACTTCAGGAGGATGGCTACACCTTC; J: TRBJ1-2; size: NA; V: TRBV5-1; D: NA
CDR3: CASTRTGGSSNYGYTF; DNA: TGTGCCAGCACGCGGACAGGGGGCTCCTCTAACTATGGCTACACCTTC; J: TRBJ1-2; size: NA; V: TRBV2; D: TRBD1
CDR3: CASSYRGGLHNEQFF; DNA: TGTGCCAGCAGTTACCGCGGGGGGCTACACAATGAGCAGTTCTTC; J: TRBJ2-1; size: NA; V: TRBV6-2/TRBV6-3; D: TRBD2
CDR3: CAWSALNSGGPRTAQYF; DNA: TGTGCCTGGAGTGCCCTCAATAGCGGGGGACCCCGAACAGCGCAGTACTTC; J: TRBJ2-7; size: NA; V: TRBV30; D: TRBD2
CDR3: CASSPTGTGELFF; DNA: TGTGCCAGCAGCCCGACAGGGACCGGGGAGCTGTTTTTT; J: TRBJ2-2; size: NA; V: TRBV5-4; D: TRBD1
CDR3: CASSQQNPLVYF; DNA: TGTGCCAGCAGCCAACAAAACCCTTTAGTGTACTTC; J: TRBJ2-7; size: NA; V: TRBV14; D: NA
CDR3: CASSFFRVPLHEQFF; DNA: TGCGCCAGCAGCTTCTTCAGGGTCCCGTTACATGAGCAGTTCTTC; J: TRBJ2-1; size: NA; V: TRBV5-1; D: NA
CDR3: CASSPRQGVSSGYTF; DNA: TGTGCCAGCAGTCCTCGACAGGGAGTAAGTAGCGGCTACACCTTC; J: TRBJ1-2; size: NA; V: TRBV2; D: TRBD1
CDR3: CAWSPGTGVDYTF; DNA: TGTGCCTGGAGTCCCGGGACAGGGGTTGACTACACCTTC; J: TRBJ1-2; size: NA; V: TRBV30; D: TRBD1
CDR3: CAWKTLGTDPIYGYTF; DNA: TGTGCCTGGAAGACACTCGGGACTGACCCTATCTATGGCTACACCTTC; J: TRBJ1-2; size: once; V: TRBV30; D: NA
CDR3: CASSIERGSYEQYF; DNA: TGTGCCAGCAGTATAGAGCGGGGATCCTACGAGCAGTACTTC; J: TRBJ2-7; size: NA; V: TRBV27; D: TRBD2
CDR3: CASSQDSYYGYTF; DNA: TGTGCCAGCAGTCAGGACAGTTACTATGGCTACACCTTC; J: TRBJ1-2; size: NA; V: TRBV6-2/TRBV6-3; D: NA
CDR3: CASSLGGLGRNQPQHF; DNA: TGTGCCAGCAGCTTAGGAGGACTGGGCCGCAATCAGCCCCAGCATTTT; J: TRBJ1-5; size: NA; V: TRBV7-8; D: NA
CDR3: CASVDRSLQETQYF; DNA: TGTGCCAGCGTCGACAGGTCATTACAAGAGACCCAGTACTTC; J: TRBJ2-5; size: NA; V: TRBV6-5; D: NA
CDR3: CASSPGQSGELFF; DNA: TGTGCCAGCAGTCCGGGACAATCCGGGGAGCTGTTTTTT; J: TRBJ2-2; size: once; V: TRBV12-3/TRBV12-4; D: NA
CDR3: CASSLGREETQYF; DNA: TGTGCCAGCAGTTTAGGCAGGGAAGAGACCCAGTACTTC; J: TRBJ2-5; size: NA; V: TRBV12-3/TRBV12-4; D: NA
CDR3: CASSWGRGSQETQYF; DNA: TGTGCCAGCAGCTGGGGACGGGGGAGTCAAGAGACCCAGTACTTC; J: TRBJ2-5; size: NA; V: TRBV5-4; D: NA
CDR3: CASSIEQGAEAFF; DNA: TGTGCCAGTAGTATAGAACAGGGGGCTGAAGCTTTCTTT; J: TRBJ1-1; size: NA; V: TRBV19; D: TRBD1
CDR3: CASSPDGQSNQPQHF; DNA: TGTGCCAGCAGCCCCGACGGACAGAGCAATCAGCCCCAGCATTTT; J: TRBJ1-5; size: NA; V: TRBV9; D: NA
CDR3: CASSSAASSYNSPLHF; DNA: TGTGCCAGTAGTAGCGCGGCCAGCTCCTATAATTCACCCCTCCACTTT; J: TRBJ1-6; size: few; V: TRBV19; D: NA
CDR3: CASSLAGGVPNEKLFF; DNA: TGTGCCAGCAGCTTAGCAGGAGGGGTCCCTAATGAAAAACTGTTTTTT; J: TRBJ1-4; size: NA; V: TRBV7-2; D: NA
CDR3: CASSTRLGGGQLTGKTQYF; DNA: TGTGCCAGCAGCACCCGACTTGGTGGTGGGCAGCTAACGGGAAAGACCCAGTACTTC; J: TRBJ2-5; size: NA; V: TRBV7-8; D: NA
CDR3: CASSLEGGGNQPQHF; DNA: TGTGCCAGCAGCCTCGAAGGAGGGGGCAATCAGCCCCAGCATTTT; J: TRBJ1-5; size: NA; V: TRBV7-2; D: NA
CDR3: CASSPRQQGEKLFF; DNA: TGTGCCAGCAGCCCCCGACAGCAAGGCGAAAAACTGTTTTTT; J: TRBJ1-4; size: NA; V: TRBV5-5; D: NA
CDR3: CASSFRDSAYEQYF; DNA: TGTGCCAGCAGCTTCCGGGACAGCGCCTACGAGCAGTACTTC; J: TRBJ2-7; size: NA; V: TRBV4-2; D: TRBD1
CDR3: CASSLTGRGNSPLHF; DNA: TGTGCCAGCAGCCTTACCGGGCGGGGAAATTCACCCCTCCACTTT; J: TRBJ1-6; size: NA; V: TRBV5-4; D: NA
CDR3: CASSIGGQNTEAFF; DNA: TGTGCCAGTAGTATAGGCGGACAGAACACTGAAGCTTTCTTT; J: TRBJ1-1; size: NA; V: TRBV19; D: NA
CDR3: CASSLTDSAGYTF; DNA: TGTGCCAGCAGTCTGACCGACTCGGCCGGCTACACCTTC; J: TRBJ1-2; size: NA; V: TRBV6-2/TRBV6-3; D: NA
CDR3: CASSQRGQSETGELFF; DNA: TGCGCCAGCAGCCAGCGAGGACAGTCGGAAACCGGGGAGCTGTTTTTT; J: TRBJ2-2; size: NA; V: TRBV4-1; D: NA
CDR3: CASSLEPSYEQYF; DNA: TGTGCCAGCAGTTTGGAGCCTAGTTACGAGCAGTACTTC; J: TRBJ2-7; size: NA; V: TRBV6-5; D: NA
CDR3: CASSPSGENTGELFF; DNA: TGCGCCAGCAGTCCTAGCGGGGAGAACACCGGGGAGCTGTTTTTT; J: TRBJ2-2; size: NA; V: TRBV5-1; D: TRBD2
CDR3: CASSGVGRPYEQYF; DNA: TGTGCCAGCAGCGGAGTGGGGAGGCCGTACGAGCAGTACTTC; J: TRBJ2-7; size: NA; V: TRBV9; D: NA
CDR3: CASSSGQADNQPQHF; DNA: TGTGCCAGCAGCTCCGGACAGGCCGACAATCAGCCCCAGCATTTT; J: TRBJ1-5; size: NA; V: TRBV6-2/TRBV6-3; D: TRBD1
CDR3: CASRGLTQETQYF; DNA: TGTGCCAGCAGGGGACTGACACAAGAGACCCAGTACTTC; J: TRBJ2-5; size: few; V: TRBV6-6; D: NA
CDR3: CASSTEGQMNQPQHF; DNA: TGTGCCAGCAGCACCGAGGGACAGATGAACCAGCCCCAGCATTTT; J: TRBJ1-5; size: few; V: TRBV7-9; D: TRBD1
CDR3: CASRSFSNQPQHF; DNA: TGTGCCAGTAGATCGTTTAGCAATCAGCCCCAGCATTTT; J: TRBJ1-5; size: NA; V: TRBV19; D: NA
CDR3: CASSVAPGEGYEQYF; DNA: TGTGCCAGCAGCGTAGCCCCGGGAGAAGGGTACGAGCAGTACTTC; J: TRBJ2-7; size: NA; V: TRBV9; D: NA
CDR3: CASTDRDRNEQFF; DNA: TGTGCCAGCACAGACAGGGACCGCAATGAGCAGTTCTTC; J: TRBJ2-1; size: NA; V: TRBV2; D: TRBD1
CDR3: CASSFQGLAGALGYNEQFF; DNA: TGTGCCAGCAGCTTCCAGGGACTAGCGGGGGCCCTTGGCTACAATGAGCAGTTCTTC; J: TRBJ2-1; size: NA; V: TRBV11-3; D: TRBD2
CDR3: CASSVGSTGANVLTF; DNA: TGTGCCAGCAGCGTAGGAAGCACTGGGGCCAACGTCCTGACTTTC; J: TRBJ2-6; size: NA; V: TRBV9; D: NA
CDR3: CASSSPGQGNTEAFF; DNA: TGTGCCAGCAGTTCGCCGGGACAGGGGAACACTGAAGCTTTCTTT; J: TRBJ1-1; size: once; V: TRBV6-2/TRBV6-3; D: TRBD1
CDR3: CASSLSWRQQETQYF; DNA: TGTGCCAGCAGCTTATCTTGGCGACAGCAAGAGACCCAGTACTTC; J: TRBJ2-5; size: NA; V: TRBV7-2; D: NA
CDR3: CASSKQGYEQYF; DNA: TGTGCCAGCAGCAAACAGGGCTACGAGCAGTACTTC; J: TRBJ2-7; size: NA; V: TRBV7-6; D: NA
CDR3: CASSPPGRSSPLHF; DNA: TGTGCCAGCTCACCACCCGGGAGGAGCTCACCCCTCCACTTT; J: TRBJ1-6; size: NA; V: TRBV18; D: NA
CDR3: CASSRPDSIWNEQFF; DNA: TGCGCCAGCAGCCGCCCCGACAGTATTTGGAATGAGCAGTTCTTC; J: TRBJ2-1; size: NA; V: TRBV4-1; D: NA
CDR3: CASSEGRGNQPQHF; DNA: TGTGCCAGCAGTGAGGGCAGGGGGAATCAGCCCCAGCATTTT; J: TRBJ1-5; size: NA; V: TRBV6-1; D: TRBD1
CDR3: CASSIGGHSGANVLTF; DNA: TGTGCCAGTAGTATAGGAGGGCACTCTGGGGCCAACGTCCTGACTTTC; J: TRBJ2-6; size: NA; V: TRBV19; D: NA
CDR3: CASSIGTGGSNYGYTF; DNA: TGTGCCAGTAGTATAGGGACAGGGGGCTCTAACTATGGCTACACCTTC; J: TRBJ1-2; size: NA; V: TRBV19; D: TRBD1